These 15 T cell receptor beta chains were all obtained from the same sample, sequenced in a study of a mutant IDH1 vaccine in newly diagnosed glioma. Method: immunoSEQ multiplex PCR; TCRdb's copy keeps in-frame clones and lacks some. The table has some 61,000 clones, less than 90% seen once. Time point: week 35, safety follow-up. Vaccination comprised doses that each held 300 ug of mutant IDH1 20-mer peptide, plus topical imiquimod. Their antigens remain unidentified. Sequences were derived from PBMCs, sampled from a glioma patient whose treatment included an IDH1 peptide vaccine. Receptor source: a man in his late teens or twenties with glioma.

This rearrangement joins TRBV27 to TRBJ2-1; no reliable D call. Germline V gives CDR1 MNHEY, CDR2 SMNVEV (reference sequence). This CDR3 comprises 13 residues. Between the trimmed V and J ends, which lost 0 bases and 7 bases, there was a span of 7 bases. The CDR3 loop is CASSLSNLNEQFF. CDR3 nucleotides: TGTGCCAGCAGTTTATCGAATTTAAATGAGCAGTTCTTC.

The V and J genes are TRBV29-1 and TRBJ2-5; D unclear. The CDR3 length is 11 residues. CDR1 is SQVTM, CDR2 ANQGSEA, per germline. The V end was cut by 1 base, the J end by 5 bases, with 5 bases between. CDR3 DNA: TGCAGCGTTGAAGTCTTGGAGACCCAGTACTTC. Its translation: CSVEVLETQYF. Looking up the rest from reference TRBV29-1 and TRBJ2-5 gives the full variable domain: SAVISQKPSRDICQRGTSLTIQCQVDSQVTMMFWYRQQPGQSLTLIATANQGSEATYESGFVIDKFPISRPNLTFSTLTVSNMSPEDSSIYLCSVEVLETQYFGPGTRLLVL.

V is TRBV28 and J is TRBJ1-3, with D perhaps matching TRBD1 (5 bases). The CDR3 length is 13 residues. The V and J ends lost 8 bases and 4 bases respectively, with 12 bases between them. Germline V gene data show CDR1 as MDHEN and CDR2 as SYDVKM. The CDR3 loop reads CASGGAIGNTIYF. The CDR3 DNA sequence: TGTGCCAGCGGCGGGGCGATCGGAAACACCATATATTTT. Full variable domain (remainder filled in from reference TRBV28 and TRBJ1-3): DVKVTQSSRYLVKRTGEKVFLECVQDMDHENMFWYRQDPGLGLRLIYFSYDVKMKEKGDIPEGYSVSREKKERFSLILESASTNQTSMYLCASGGAIGNTIYFGEGSWLTVV.

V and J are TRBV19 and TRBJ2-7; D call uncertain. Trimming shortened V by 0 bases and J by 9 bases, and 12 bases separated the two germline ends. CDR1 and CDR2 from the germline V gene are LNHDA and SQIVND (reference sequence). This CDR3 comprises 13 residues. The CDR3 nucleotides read TGTGCCAGTAGTATAGAGGCAAGCCGGCGGCAGTACTTC. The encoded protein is CASSIEASRRQYF.

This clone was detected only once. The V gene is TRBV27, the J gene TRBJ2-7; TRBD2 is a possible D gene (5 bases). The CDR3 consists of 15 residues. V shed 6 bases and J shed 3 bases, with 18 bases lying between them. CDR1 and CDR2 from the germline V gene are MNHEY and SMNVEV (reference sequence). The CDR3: CASRLREALYYEQYF. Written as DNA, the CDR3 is TGTGCCAGCAGACTCCGGGAAGCGTTATACTACGAGCAGTACTTC.

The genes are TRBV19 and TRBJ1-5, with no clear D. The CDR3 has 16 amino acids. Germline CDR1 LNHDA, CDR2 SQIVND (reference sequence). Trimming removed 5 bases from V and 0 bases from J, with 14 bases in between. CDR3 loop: CASSPREGISNQPQHF. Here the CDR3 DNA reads TGTGCCAGTAGTCCCCGGGAGGGAATTAGCAATCAGCCCCAGCATTTT.

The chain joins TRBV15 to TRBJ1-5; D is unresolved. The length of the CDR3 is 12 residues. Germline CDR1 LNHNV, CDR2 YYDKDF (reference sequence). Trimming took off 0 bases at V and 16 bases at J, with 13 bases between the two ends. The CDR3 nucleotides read TGTGCCACCAGCAGAGATCGGCACGCAGCACATTTT. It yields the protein CATSRDRHAAHF.

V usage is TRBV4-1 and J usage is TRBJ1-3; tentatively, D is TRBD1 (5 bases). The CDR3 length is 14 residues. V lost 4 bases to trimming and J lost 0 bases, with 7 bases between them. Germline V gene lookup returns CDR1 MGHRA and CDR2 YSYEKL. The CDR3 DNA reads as TGCGCCAGCAGCCGACAGAGCTCTGGAAACACCATATATTTT. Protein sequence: CASSRQSSGNTIYF.

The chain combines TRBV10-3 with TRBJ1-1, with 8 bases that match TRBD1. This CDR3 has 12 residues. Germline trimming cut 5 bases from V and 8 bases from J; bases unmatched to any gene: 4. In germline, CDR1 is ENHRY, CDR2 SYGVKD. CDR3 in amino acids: CAISIQGAEAFF. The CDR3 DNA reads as TGTGCCATCAGTATCCAGGGGGCCGAAGCTTTCTTT.

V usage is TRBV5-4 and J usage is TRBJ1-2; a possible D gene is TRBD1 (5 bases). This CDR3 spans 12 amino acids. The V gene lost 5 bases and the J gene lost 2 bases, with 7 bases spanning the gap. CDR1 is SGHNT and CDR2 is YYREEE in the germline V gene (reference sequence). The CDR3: CASRGGNYGYTF. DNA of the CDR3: TGTGCCAGCAGGGGGGGGAACTATGGCTACACCTTC.

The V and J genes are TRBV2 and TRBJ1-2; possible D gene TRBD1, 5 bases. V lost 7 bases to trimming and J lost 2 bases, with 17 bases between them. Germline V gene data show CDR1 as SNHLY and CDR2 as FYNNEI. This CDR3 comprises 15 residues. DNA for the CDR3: TGTGCCAGCACTCTAATCGCAGGGACCAACTATGGCTACACCTTC. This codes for CASTLIAGTNYGYTF.

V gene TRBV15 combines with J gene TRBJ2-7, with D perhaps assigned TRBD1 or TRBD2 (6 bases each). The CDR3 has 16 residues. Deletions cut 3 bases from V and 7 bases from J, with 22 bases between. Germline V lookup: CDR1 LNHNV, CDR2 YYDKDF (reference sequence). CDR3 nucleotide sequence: TGTGCCACCAGCAGTCATAGGTGGGACACGGAGGGGGAGCAGTACTTC. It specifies CATSSHRWDTEGEQYF. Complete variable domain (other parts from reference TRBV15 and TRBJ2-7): DAMVIQNPRYQVTQFGKPVTLSCSQTLNHNVMYWYQQKSSQAPKLLFHYYDKDFNNEADTPDNFQSRRPNTSFCFLDIRSPGLGDTAMYLCATSSHRWDTEGEQYFGPGTRLTVT.

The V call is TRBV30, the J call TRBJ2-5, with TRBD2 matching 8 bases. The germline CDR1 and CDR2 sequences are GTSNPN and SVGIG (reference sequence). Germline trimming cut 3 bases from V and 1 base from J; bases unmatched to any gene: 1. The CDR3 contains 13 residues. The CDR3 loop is CAWSGTSQETQYF. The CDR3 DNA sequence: TGTGCCTGGAGCGGGACTAGCCAAGAGACCCAGTACTTC.

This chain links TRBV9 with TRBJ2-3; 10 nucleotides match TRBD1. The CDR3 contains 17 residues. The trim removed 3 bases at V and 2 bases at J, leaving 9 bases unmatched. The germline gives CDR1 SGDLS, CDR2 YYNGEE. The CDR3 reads CASSADRGPLLTDTQYF. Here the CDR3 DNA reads TGTGCCAGCAGCGCCGACAGGGGGCCCCTACTCACAGATACGCAGTATTTT.

The CDR3 loop reads CASSLLGWERDTGELFF. The CDR3 nucleotides are TGTGCCAGCAGCTTGTTGGGCTGGGAGAGGGACACCGGGGAGCTGTTTTTT. The gene calls are TRBV5-6 and TRBJ2-2; D is perhaps TRBD2 (5 bases). CDR3 length: 17 amino acids. Germline lookup yields CDR1 SGHDT and CDR2 YYEEEE. The V and J ends lost 1 base and 3 bases respectively, with 16 bases between them.